The 14 T cell receptor beta chains given below trace back to one sample, sequenced in a study of beta chain features in type 1 diabetes. The study, taken as a whole, reports: TCRB CDR3s were moderately but significantly shorter in Type 1 diabetes patients in all four CD4+ subsets.

Of the isolated RNA, all was reverse transcribed, and so the sequenced material was expressed TCRB transcripts. TCRdb's copy holds only in-frame clones and misses some; the assay was immunoSEQ multiplex PCR. The repertoire holds more than 300,000 clones, around 13% seen once, with around 0.0099% in the top ten. Antigens of these TCRs are unknown. Sample: naive CD4+ T cells from blood. The receptors were gathered from a woman between 18 and 30 years old with type 1 diabetes.

The CDR3 DNA follows: TGCAGCGCTGACAGGGGAAAGACTGAAGCTTTCTTT. Amino acid sequence: CSADRGKTEAFF. The V call is TRBV29-1, the J call TRBJ1-1, with 8 bases matching TRBD1. The junction had 6 bases not matched to a gene; V was cut back by 7 bases and J by 5 bases. CDR1 is SQVTM, CDR2 ANQGSEA, per germline. This CDR3 has 12 amino acids.

The V and J genes are TRBV9 and TRBJ2-2; the match to TRBD2 covers 10 bases. Trimming at V came to 2 bases and at J to 4 bases, leaving 5 bases not matched to a gene. Germline values: CDR1 SGDLS, CDR2 YYNGEE. The CDR3 is 16 amino acids. Written as DNA, the CDR3 is TGTGCCAGCAGCGTGAGAGCGGGAGGGCTCACCGGGGAGCTGTTTTTT. This codes for CASSVRAGGLTGELFF.

This clone occurred a few times. The chain couples TRBV6-4 to TRBJ1-1; a weak D match, TRBD1 (5 bases). V lost 5 bases, J lost 1 base, and 20 bases lay in between. Germline loops: CDR1 MRHNA, CDR2 SNTAGT. The CDR3 consists of 17 residues. The CDR3 here is CASSTGEGRPPNTEAFF. CDR3 coding DNA: TGTGCCAGCAGTACGGGGGAGGGCCGTCCCCCGAACACTGAAGCTTTCTTT.

The chain employs TRBV20-1 and TRBJ2-1; D gene uncertain. The ends were cut back, 3 bases at V and 10 bases at J, with 7 bases in the middle. CDR1 and CDR2 (germline): DFQATT, SNEGSKA (reference sequence). This CDR3 is built from 10 residues. DNA for the CDR3: TGCAGTGCTAGCAGTACGGAGCAGTTCTTC. Protein: CSASSTEQFF.

The chain links TRBV21-1 to TRBJ2-7; TRBD2, the table's D call, lacks a check against the DNA. TRBV21-1 is a pseudogene locus. The CDR3 is 16 residues long. The CDR3 coding sequence is TGTGCCAGCAGCAAAGGAGCGTCTAGCAGATCCTACGAGCAGTACTTC. Its protein is CASSKGASSRSYEQYF.

V and J are TRBV11-2 and TRBJ2-7, with D perhaps matching TRBD1 (5 bases). CDR1 SGHAT and CDR2 FQNNGV come from the germline V gene. The CDR3 is 16 amino acids. Trimming shortened V by 5 bases and J by 3 bases, and 20 bases separated the two germline ends. The CDR3 DNA reads as TGTGCCAGCAGCCAAACGGACACCCAGCCCTTCTACGAGCAGTACTTC. It codes for CASSQTDTQPFYEQYF.

This clone showed up just a few times. V is TRBV7-2 and J is TRBJ2-1, with D perhaps matching TRBD2 (5 bases). Trimming removed 2 bases from V and 14 bases from J, with 13 bases in between. The CDR3 runs to 12 residues. Germline V gene lookup returns CDR1 SGHTA and CDR2 FQGNSA. CDR3 amino acids: CASSLTQIGEFF. The CDR3 bases are TGTGCCAGCAGCTTAACACAGATCGGGGAGTTCTTC.

With respect to this clone: Other DNA sequences in the same sample also yield this CDR3. The rearrangement uses TRBV7-2 and TRBJ2-5; weak D call: TRBD2 (6 bases). Germline V gene sequence: CDR1 SGHTA, CDR2 FQGNSA. Trimming removed 0 bases at V and 1 base at J, with 9 bases between. The CDR3 is 15 residues long. CDR3 sequence (DNA): TGTGCCAGCAGCTTAGCGGGGGGTTCCCAAGAGACCCAGTACTTC. Protein: CASSLAGGSQETQYF.

The rearrangement joins TRBV4-1 to TRBJ1-4; 7 nucleotides line up with TRBD1. This CDR3 contains 14 residues. Germline assignment: CDR1 MGHRA and CDR2 YSYEKL. The V gene end was trimmed by 6 bases and the J gene end by 7 bases; junction bases not matched to a gene: 8. The DNA of the CDR3 is TGCGCCAGCAGACGCACAGGGGCCCGTGAAAAACTGTTTTTT. Protein product: CASRRTGAREKLFF.

This clone came up a few times. The rearrangement uses TRBV29-1 and TRBJ2-7; 7 bases agree with TRBD1. Germline CDR1 reads SQVTM; CDR2 reads ANQGSEA. V gave up 2 bases and J gave up 1 base; unmatched junction bases: 2. The CDR3 runs to 13 residues. The CDR3 bases are TGCAGCGTTGAACCAGGGGGATCCTACGAGCAGTACTTC. Its protein is CSVEPGGSYEQYF.

This clone was seen more than once but under ten times. The genes are TRBV27 and TRBJ2-4; 13 nucleotides line up with TRBD2. V lost 5 bases and J lost 6; bases outside the gene matches: 7. There are 16 residues in the CDR3. From germline, CDR1 is MNHEY and CDR2 SMNVEV (reference sequence). The CDR3 DNA is TGTGCCAGCAGTCCAACCGGGACTAGCGGGATAAACATTCAGTACTTC. It yields the protein CASSPTGTSGINIQYF.

CDR3 amino acids: CASSVTGIGETQYF. CDR3 coding DNA: TGTGCCAGCAGCGTGACAGGGATCGGAGAGACCCAGTACTTC. V gene TRBV7-2 combines with J gene TRBJ2-5; 7 bases are shared with TRBD1. The CDR3 is 14 residues long. The V and J ends lost 5 bases and 4 bases, in that order; junction bases with no gene match: 7. CDR1 and CDR2 from the germline V gene are SGHTA and FQGNSA.

This clone was seen a handful of times. V usage is TRBV7-8 and J usage is TRBJ2-1; 11 bases line up with TRBD2. With V trimmed by 6 bases and J by 0 bases, 4 bases remained unmatched. This CDR3 region has 16 residues. CDR1 SGHVS and CDR2 FQNEAQ come from the germline V gene. The DNA for the CDR3 is TGTGCCAGCAGACGACTAGCGGGGAGCTCCTACAATGAGCAGTTCTTC. Its translation is CASRRLAGSSYNEQFF.

This clone was found a few times. This chain uses TRBV1 with TRBJ1-5; no DNA check was done on the table's D call, TRBD1. TRBV1 is noted as a pseudogene. CDR3 length equals 15 residues. The CDR3 DNA is TGCACCAGCAGCCTTCTCGGACAGTGCAATCAGCCCCAGCATTTT. The encoded protein is CTSSLLGQCNQPQHF.